A single sample gave rise to the 21 T cell receptor beta chains below, sequenced in a study of blood T cell repertoires in COVID-19. Sequencing used immunoSEQ multiplex PCR; TCRdb keeps in-frame clones, though not all of them. Of about 95,000 clones detected, 80% to 90% appear once; the ten largest clones hold less than 3.5%. Specimen: peripheral blood. The receptors come from a man aged 50 or older with COVID-19, enrolled during active disease.

This rearrangement joins TRBV5-1 to TRBJ1-4, with 12 positions matching TRBD1. Germline CDR1 SGHRS, CDR2 YFSETQ. The junction had 8 bases not matched to a gene; V was cut back by 4 bases and J by 7 bases. The CDR3 is 16 amino acids. This chain's CDR3 is CASSLGTGGFGEKLFF. The DNA for the CDR3 is TGCGCCAGCAGCCTAGGGACAGGGGGCTTTGGTGAAAAACTGTTTTTT.

The chain combines TRBV30 with TRBJ1-3; D is undetermined. Trimming pared 2 bases from V and 0 bases from J, leaving 8 bases between. This CDR3 comprises 14 residues. Germline V CDR1 and CDR2: GTSNPN, SVGIG (reference sequence). CDR3 DNA sequence: TGTGCCTGGAGTAAACGGGGCTCTGGAAACACCATATATTTT. It translates to CAWSKRGSGNTIYF.

The gene calls are TRBV11-3 and TRBJ1-2; 9 bases are shared with TRBD1. CDR1 is SGHNT, CDR2 YENEEA, per germline. The J segment lost 5 bases and the V segment lost 5 bases, leaving 3 bases of the junction unmatched. CDR3 length: 13 amino acids. The CDR3 spells CASSHGQGYGYTF. The CDR3, as DNA: TGTGCCAGCAGCCACGGACAGGGGTATGGCTACACCTTC.

The V and J genes are TRBV5-4 and TRBJ1-6; 8 bases are shared with TRBD1. This CDR3 region has 15 residues. V lost 1 base, J lost 5 bases, and 2 bases stayed unmatched. The germline V gene encodes CDR1 SGHNT and CDR2 YYREEE (reference sequence). The CDR3 nucleotides read TGTGCCAGCAGCTTGACAGGGGGGAATAATTCACCCCTCCACTTT. Residues: CASSLTGGNNSPLHF.

The chain uses TRBV28 and TRBJ2-7; 9 bases map to TRBD1. The length of the CDR3 is 13 residues. The J segment lost 3 bases and the V segment lost 6 bases, leaving 3 bases of the junction unmatched. Germline loops: CDR1 MDHEN, CDR2 SYDVKM. CDR3 in DNA: TGTGCCAGCAGGGGGACAGGGCTCTACGAGCAGTACTTC. Translated: CASRGTGLYEQYF.

The chain employs TRBV5-1 and TRBJ2-4, with 7 bases aligning to TRBD2. This CDR3 has 16 residues. V lost 4 bases to trimming and J lost 9 bases; unmatched junction nucleotides: 16. Germline CDR1 reads SGHRS; CDR2 reads YFSETQ. CDR3 loop: CASSPGPQGGGSIQYF. The CDR3 nucleotides read TGCGCCAGCAGCCCCGGGCCCCAAGGCGGGGGTAGCATTCAGTACTTC.

The chain employs TRBV18 and TRBJ2-5; D is unclear. Trimming removed 2 bases from V and 3 bases from J, with 4 bases in between. The germline V gene encodes CDR1 KGHSH and CDR2 LQKENI. This CDR3 is built from 12 residues. The CDR3 coding sequence is TGTGCCAGCTCACCAGGAGAAGAGACCCAGTACTTC. It translates to CASSPGEETQYF.

V is TRBV5-1 and J is TRBJ2-7, with TRBD1 matching over 7 bases. V lost 2 bases, J lost 1 base, and 6 bases stayed unmatched. The CDR3 covers 15 residues. The germline V gene encodes CDR1 SGHRS and CDR2 YFSETQ. CDR3 coding DNA: TGCGCCAGCAGCTTAAAGAGGGGGCTTTCCTACGAGCAGTACTTC. Protein: CASSLKRGLSYEQYF.

The genes are TRBV4-3 and TRBJ1-2; D is unclear. Germline V gene lookup returns CDR1 LGHNA and CDR2 YSLEER. This CDR3 contains 13 residues. The germline V and J ends were trimmed by 0 bases and 8 bases, with 10 bases remaining between them. For the CDR3, the DNA is TGCGCCAGCAGCCAAGATTTAGCGTGGGGCTACACCTTC. Protein product: CASSQDLAWGYTF.

V and J are TRBV3-1 (or the pseudogene TRBV3-2) and TRBJ2-2; 9 nucleotides line up with TRBD1. This CDR3 is 16 amino acids long. The V segment lost 4 bases and the J segment 2 bases; nucleotides outside the gene matches: 5. Germline CDR1 reads LGHDT; CDR2 reads YNNKEL (reference sequence). CDR3 sequence (DNA): TGTGCCAGCAGCCTCCCGGGACAGGGAAACACCGGGGAGCTGTTTTTT. This gives the protein CASSLPGQGNTGELFF.

The chain is built from TRBV30 and TRBJ2-3; D perhaps matches TRBD2 (6 bases). Germline V gives CDR1 GTSNPN, CDR2 SVGIG (reference sequence). V was clipped by 1 base and J by 2 bases, with 13 bases between them. The CDR3 has 15 residues. Written as DNA, the CDR3 is TGTGCCTGGAGTGGTTGGGGGGATACCACAGATACGCAGTATTTT. Its protein is CAWSGWGDTTDTQYF.

The chain carries TRBV18 and TRBJ1-5; 9 bases match TRBD1. Looked up from germline, CDR1 is KGHSH and CDR2 is LQKENI. This CDR3 is built from 15 residues. After removal of 3 bases from V and 7 bases from J, the junction contained 7 bases not matched to a gene. The CDR3 is CASSPPGQGGQPQHF. The CDR3 nucleotides are TGTGCCAGCTCACCCCCGGGACAGGGAGGGCAGCCCCAGCATTTT.

The V gene is TRBV3-1 (or the pseudogene TRBV3-2), the J gene TRBJ2-5; the D gene is possibly TRBD2 (6 bases). The CDR3 runs to 12 residues. Germline V gives CDR1 LGHDT, CDR2 YNNKEL (reference sequence). The V end was cut by 4 bases, the J end by 7 bases, with 10 bases between. This chain's CDR3 is CASSRDLGTQYF. The CDR3 coding sequence is TGTGCCAGCAGCCGGGACTTAGGGACCCAGTACTTC.

The chain combines TRBV3-1 (or the pseudogene TRBV3-2) with TRBJ1-4, with D unclear. The CDR3 totals 12 residues. Germline V gene sequence: CDR1 LGHDT, CDR2 YNNKEL (reference sequence). V was cut by 1 base and J by 7 bases, with 4 bases left in between. CDR3 residues: CASSQVSEKLFF. The CDR3 nucleotides read TGTGCCAGCAGCCAAGTATCTGAAAAACTGTTTTTT.

The chain employs TRBV5-5 and TRBJ2-5; D perhaps matches TRBD1 (8 bases). The CDR3 covers 15 residues. Germline values: CDR1 SGHKS, CDR2 YYEKEE (reference sequence). V shed 4 bases and J shed 2 bases, with 15 bases lying between them. Here the CDR3 reads CASSPKQGGQETQYF. The CDR3 DNA is TGTGCCAGCAGCCCCAAACAGGGGGGGCAAGAGACCCAGTACTTC.

V gene TRBV28 combines with J gene TRBJ1-4, with TRBD1 matching 8 bases. V trimming: 4 bases; J trimming: 8 bases; junction bases outside the gene matches: 15. This CDR3 has 17 amino acids. Looked up from germline, CDR1 is MDHEN and CDR2 is SYDVKM. In DNA form, the CDR3 reads TGTGCCAGCAGTTCCCGAACCGCGGACAGGGATCGGGAAAAACTGTTTTTT. Protein product: CASSSRTADRDREKLFF.

This chain joins TRBV6-2 or TRBV6-3 and TRBJ2-1, with D tentatively TRBD2 (6 bases). The CDR3 is made up of 16 amino acids. In germline, CDR1 is MNHEY, CDR2 SVGEGT. Between the trimmed V and J ends, which lost 4 bases and 0 bases, there was a span of 13 bases. CDR3 protein: CASSSMDGSSYNEQFF. DNA for the CDR3: TGTGCCAGCAGTTCCATGGACGGGAGCTCCTACAATGAGCAGTTCTTC.

The rearrangement joins TRBV5-5 to TRBJ1-3; possible D gene TRBD1, 5 bases. Germline loops: CDR1 SGHKS, CDR2 YYEKEE (reference sequence). The CDR3 contains 19 residues. Trimming cost V 0 bases and J 0 bases, with 19 bases left between them. CDR3 sequence (DNA): TGTGCCAGCAGCTTGGTCTCCGTGGGCGCAGGGATCTCTGGAAACACCATATATTTT. Encoded protein: CASSLVSVGAGISGNTIYF.

This chain links TRBV19 with TRBJ1-2, with D maybe TRBD1 (6 bases). The V end lost 7 bases, the J end lost 1 base, and 13 bases lay between the germline ends. Germline assignment: CDR1 LNHDA and CDR2 SQIVND (reference sequence). There are 14 residues in the CDR3. In DNA, the CDR3 is TGTGCCAGTAAAGATCAGGGGAATAACTATGGCTACACCTTC. Amino acids: CASKDQGNNYGYTF.

The rearrangement uses TRBV3-1 (or the pseudogene TRBV3-2) and TRBJ2-7, with 10 bases matching TRBD1. The CDR3 loop spans 16 amino acids. The J segment lost 6 bases and the V segment lost 3 bases, leaving 11 bases of the junction unmatched. The V gene's germline CDR1 is LGHDT and CDR2 YNNKEL (reference sequence). The DNA of the CDR3 is TGTGCCAGCAGCCACCTTACCACCGGGACAGGGGTCGAGCAGTACTTC. This encodes CASSHLTTGTGVEQYF.

J is TRBJ2-7 and V is TRBV6-2 or TRBV6-3; 7 nucleotides line up with TRBD2. Germline trimming cut 6 bases from V and 5 bases from J; bases unmatched to any gene: 13. The length of the CDR3 is 15 residues. Looked up from germline, CDR1 is MNHEY and CDR2 is SVGEGT. CDR3 in DNA: TGTGCCAGCAGCTCCCGCGTGGGGGGGGTCCACGAGCAGTACTTC. Encoded protein: CASSSRVGGVHEQYF.